The rows below give T cell receptor beta chains drawn from one sample of a study of CD8 T cells in ankylosing spondylitis. TCRdb called the 5' RACE reads again in MiXCR, with one record for every CDR3 protein. The sample records approximately 440,000 distinct CDR3 sequences, 17% being singletons. Sequenced material: blood, either unsorted or a sorted T cell fraction (not recorded which). The receptors come from a male donor with ankylosing spondylitis. CDR3s include the opening cysteine and the closing phenylalanine or tryptophan. A D gene is named only where the DNA matches it firmly. Size tells how often a clone was seen (once, few, many) or the class of an expanded clone, and some rows leave it out.

D	J	V	size	CDR3	DNA
-	TRBJ1-1	TRBV6-2/TRBV6-3	-	CASSPTGKGPEAFF	TGTGCCAGCAGTCCAACAGGGAAGGGGCCGGAAGCTTTCTTT
TRBD1	TRBJ1-6	TRBV12-3/TRBV12-4	few	CASSFRADRGRSNSPLHF	TGTGCCAGCAGTTTTCGCGCCGACAGGGGAAGAAGTAATTCACCCCTCCACTTT
-	TRBJ2-5	TRBV2	-	CASSRSWGETQYF	TGTGCCAGCAGTCGCAGCTGGGGAGAGACCCAGTACTTC
TRBD2	TRBJ2-1	TRBV20-1	-	CSARDLLAGGPYNEQFF	TGCAGTGCTAGAGATCTCCTAGCGGGGGGGCCTTACAATGAGCAGTTCTTC
-	TRBJ1-2	TRBV15	few	CATSREWGISGGYGYTF	TGTGCCACCAGCAGAGAGTGGGGCATCTCCGGCGGCTATGGCTACACCTTC
-	TRBJ1-1	TRBV30	once	CAWTSGAGVSTEAFF	TGTGCCTGGACCTCAGGGGCAGGGGTAAGCACTGAAGCTTTCTTT
-	TRBJ1-1	TRBV20-1	few	CSAPRTNTEAFF	TGCAGTGCTCCCCGGACCAACACTGAAGCTTTCTTT
-	TRBJ2-7	TRBV28	-	CASMGLPGYEQYF	TGTGCCAGCATGGGGCTGCCGGGGTACGAGCAGTACTTC
TRBD2	TRBJ2-2	TRBV9	-	CASSARGLAGDGELFF	TGTGCCAGCAGCGCCCGGGGACTAGCGGGAGACGGGGAGCTGTTTTTT
-	TRBJ1-1	TRBV5-1	many	CASSWSTGNTEAFF	TGCGCCAGCAGCTGGAGTACAGGGAACACTGAAGCTTTCTTT
TRBD2	TRBJ2-3	TRBV7-2	-	CASSLGLAGRADTQYF	TGTGCCAGCAGCTTAGGACTAGCCGGGAGGGCAGATACGCAGTATTTT
-	TRBJ1-2	TRBV21-1	-	CASSKKGEAGGADGYTF	TGTGCCAGCAGCAAAAAAGGAGAGGCAGGGGGCGCTGATGGCTACACCTTC
TRBD1	TRBJ1-5	TRBV12-3/TRBV12-4	many	CASSGGAGTGGQPQHF	TGTGCCAGCAGTGGTGGGGCTGGGACAGGCGGTCAGCCCCAGCATTTT
-	TRBJ1-1	TRBV6-5	-	CASSYSKDNEAFF	TGTGCCAGCAGTTACTCGAAGGACAATGAAGCTTTCTTT
-	TRBJ2-2	TRBV5-4	-	CASSLHSNTGELFF	TGTGCCAGCAGCTTGCACTCGAACACCGGGGAGCTGTTTTTT
-	TRBJ2-4	TRBV20-1	once	CSAATSRLRYF	TGCAGTGCTGCTACCTCTAGATTAAGGTACTTC
TRBD2	TRBJ2-1	TRBV4-2	-	CASSRAGGRDEQFF	TGTGCCAGCAGCCGAGCGGGAGGGAGGGATGAGCAGTTCTTC
TRBD2	TRBJ2-1	TRBV5-5	many	CASSGGLALYNEQFF	TGTGCCAGCAGCGGGGGACTAGCGCTATACAATGAGCAGTTCTTC
-	TRBJ2-7	TRBV15	-	CATSGTRSSGFYEQYF	TGTGCCACCAGCGGAACAAGGAGCTCTGGCTTTTACGAGCAGTACTTC
TRBD2	TRBJ2-3	TRBV6-1	few	CASSYSGGSTYTDTQYF	TGTGCCAGCTCCTACAGCGGGGGGTCCACCTACACAGATACGCAGTATTTT
-	TRBJ1-4	TRBV29-1	-	CSVQATNEKLFF	TGCAGCGTACAGGCAACTAATGAAAAACTGTTTTTT
TRBD2	TRBJ2-5	TRBV6-1	few	CATSTTSGGHQTQYF	TGTGCCACCTCTACGACTAGCGGGGGCCACCAGACCCAGTACTTC
TRBD1	TRBJ1-1	TRBV11-2	-	CASSSDRGETEAFF	TGTGCCAGCAGCTCTGACAGGGGTGAAACTGAAGCTTTCTTT
-	TRBJ2-3	TRBV4-1	-	CASSLTVLTDTQYF	TGCGCCAGCAGCCTTACAGTCCTCACAGATACGCAGTATTTT
-	TRBJ2-1	TRBV7-3	-	CASSLNPGLGEQFF	TGTGCCAGCAGCTTAAATCCAGGGCTGGGGGAGCAGTTCTTC
-	TRBJ2-3	TRBV29-1	few	CSVEPNTDTQYF	TGCAGCGTTGAACCCAACACAGATACGCAGTATTTT
-	TRBJ2-1	TRBV11-1	few	CASSHKTSLYNEQFF	TGTGCCAGCAGCCATAAGACAAGCCTCTACAATGAGCAGTTCTTC